The 25 T cell receptor beta chains in this list originate from one sample, sequenced in a study of blood T cell repertoires in COVID-19 (dated by TCRdb to 2020 to 2022). The library relied on the immunoSEQ multiplex PCR assay. TCRdb stores this immuneACCESS table with in-frame sequences only. Part of the clones is absent; in the studies checked, under half of the shortfall reflects unresolved V genes, and no reason is known for the rest. Recorded for this sample are roughly 120,000 clones; roughly 80% of them occurred a single time. Together, the top ten hold roughly 6.2% of the sample. Input material: peripheral blood. The receptor set was obtained from a man aged 65 to 79 with acute or convalescent COVID-19.

The V call is TRBV5-4, the J call TRBJ2-4; D not resolved. Deletions cut 2 bases from V and 1 base from J, with 10 bases between. CDR1 SGHNT and CDR2 YYREEE come from the germline V gene (reference sequence). CDR3 length: 15 residues. The CDR3 region has the DNA TGTGCCAGCAGCTTAAGGAGTGGGGCCAAAAACATTCAGTACTTC. Its protein is CASSLRSGAKNIQYF.

The V gene is TRBV30, the J gene TRBJ2-3; D is possibly TRBD2 (6 bases). Germline assignment: CDR1 GTSNPN and CDR2 SVGIG (reference sequence). CDR3 length: 12 amino acids. V was cut by 3 bases and J by 6 bases, with 10 bases left in between. CDR3 in amino acids: CAWSQGGDTQYF. CDR3 coding DNA: TGTGCCTGGAGCCAGGGAGGCGATACGCAGTATTTT. Full variable domain (rest looked up from reference TRBV30 and TRBJ2-3): SQTIHQWPATLVQPVGSPLSLECTVEGTSNPNLYWYRQAAGRGLQLLFYSVGIGQISSEVPQNLSASRPQDRQFILSSKKLLLSDSGFYLCAWSQGGDTQYFGPGTRLTVL.

The chain is built from TRBV3-1 (or the pseudogene TRBV3-2) and TRBJ2-7; 11 bases agree with TRBD1. The germline V gene has CDR1 LGHDT and CDR2 YNNKEL (reference sequence). Trimming removed 1 base from V and 5 bases from J; junction bases left unmatched: 1. This CDR3 has 14 amino acids. CDR3 protein: CASSQGDRGNEQYF. DNA of the CDR3: TGTGCCAGCAGCCAAGGGGACAGGGGGAACGAGCAGTACTTC.

The chain combines TRBV28 with TRBJ2-1, with TRBD2 matching 10 bases. The CDR3 spans 15 residues. Germline assignment: CDR1 MDHEN and CDR2 SYDVKM. V trimming: 5 bases; J trimming: 5 bases; junction bases outside the gene matches: 6. CDR3 in amino acids: CASSPSGRAHNEQFF. The CDR3 nucleotides read TGTGCCAGCAGTCCCAGCGGGAGGGCCCACAATGAGCAGTTCTTC. Based on the CDR3 plus reference TRBV28 and TRBJ2-1, the full variable domain is DVKVTQSSRYLVKRTGEKVFLECVQDMDHENMFWYRQDPGLGLRLIYFSYDVKMKEKGDIPEGYSVSREKKERFSLILESASTNQTSMYLCASSPSGRAHNEQFFGPGTRLTVL.

CDR3 nucleotides: TGTGCCAGCAGCTTAGGGCGGGAGCCAGATACGCAGTATTTT. It specifies CASSLGREPDTQYF. The chain uses TRBV7-2 and TRBJ2-3; 7 nucleotides match TRBD2. The CDR3 contains 14 residues. The germline V gene encodes CDR1 SGHTA and CDR2 FQGNSA. The trim removed 1 base at V and 4 bases at J, leaving 2 bases unmatched.

V gene TRBV3-1 (or the pseudogene TRBV3-2) combines with J gene TRBJ2-7; D is ambiguous. Germline V gene data show CDR1 as LGHDT and CDR2 as YNNKEL (reference sequence). Trimming removed 1 base from V and 5 bases from J, with 6 bases in between. The CDR3 consists of 12 residues. The CDR3 bases are TGTGCCAGCAGCCAAGCCCTCCACGAGCAGTACTTC. Translating gives CASSQALHEQYF.

This chain links TRBV7-9 with TRBJ2-7; a possible D gene is TRBD1 (5 bases). This CDR3 comprises 13 residues. Trimming stripped 5 bases from V and 6 bases from J, with 14 bases between. The germline V gene encodes CDR1 SEHNR and CDR2 FQNEAQ (reference sequence). CDR3 coding DNA: TGTGCCAGCAGCACCCAGGGTCTGGGCGAGCAGTACTTC. The encoded protein is CASSTQGLGEQYF.

The V gene is TRBV24-1, the J gene TRBJ2-5; D might be TRBD1 (6 bases). The germline V gene encodes CDR1 KGHDR and CDR2 SFDVKD. The CDR3 contains 16 residues. The V end lost 0 bases, the J end lost 3 bases, and 13 bases lay between the germline ends. DNA of the CDR3: TGTGCCACCAGTGATTTGGGGGGCCCCGAGAAAGAGACCCAGTACTTC. Its translation is CATSDLGGPEKETQYF.

The genes are TRBV2 and TRBJ1-5; no firm D call. Germline assignment: CDR1 SNHLY and CDR2 FYNNEI. V was pared by 6 bases and J by 4 bases, with 10 bases between. The CDR3 loop spans 13 amino acids. This CDR3 is CASRQNVNQPQHF. In DNA, the CDR3 is TGTGCCAGCAGGCAGAACGTAAATCAGCCCCAGCATTTT.

This chain links TRBV3-1 (or the pseudogene TRBV3-2) with TRBJ1-6; maybe TRBD1 (5 bases). The germline V gene has CDR1 LGHDT and CDR2 YNNKEL (reference sequence). The CDR3 covers 15 residues. Trimming took off 3 bases at V and 7 bases at J, with 13 bases between the two ends. The CDR3 region has the DNA TGTGCCAGCAGCCACCCCGACAGATCCAATTCACCCCTCCACTTT. Residues: CASSHPDRSNSPLHF.

The chain couples TRBV6-5 to TRBJ1-1, with D possibly being TRBD1 (5 bases). V was trimmed by 6 bases and J by 1 base, leaving 12 bases between them. Germline V CDR1 and CDR2: MNHEY, SVGAGI. This CDR3 is 14 amino acids long. The CDR3: CASSPGYRNTEAFF. The CDR3 bases are TGTGCCAGCAGCCCAGGGTACCGGAACACTGAAGCTTTCTTT.

This clone showed up just once. The chain uses TRBV5-8 and TRBJ1-2; possibly TRBD1 for D (6 bases). This CDR3 contains 14 residues. Germline V gene lookup returns CDR1 SGHTS and CDR2 YDEGEE. The V end was cut by 5 bases, the J end by 3 bases, with 14 bases between. The CDR3 spells CASRDEYRDYGYTF. The CDR3 bases are TGTGCCAGCAGGGACGAGTACAGGGACTATGGCTACACCTTC. The full variable domain, rest sourced from reference TRBV5-8 and TRBJ1-2, is EAGVTQSPTHLIKTRGQQATLRCSPISGHTSVYWYQQALGLGLQFLLWYDEGEERNRGNFPPRFSGRQFPNYSSELNVNALELEDSALYLCASRDEYRDYGYTFGSGTRLTVV.

The count of this clone is one. This rearrangement joins TRBV5-1 to TRBJ1-2, with TRBD1 matching over 8 bases. The germline V gene encodes CDR1 SGHRS and CDR2 YFSETQ. V shed 3 bases, J shed 2 bases, and the junction held 3 bases outside the gene matches. The CDR3 totals 14 residues. CDR3 protein: CASSSRTGNYGYTF. The CDR3 bases are TGCGCCAGCAGCTCCCGGACAGGGAACTATGGCTACACCTTC.

J is TRBJ2-5 and V is TRBV11-1, with 8 bases that match TRBD1. Germline CDR1 SGHAT, CDR2 FQDESV (reference sequence). The trim removed 5 bases at V and 4 bases at J, leaving 6 bases unmatched. CDR3 length: 14 residues. CDR3 DNA: TGTGCCAGCAGCGCCCGGACAGGGCTAGAGACCCAGTACTTC. This encodes CASSARTGLETQYF. The complete variable domain, with remaining parts taken from reference TRBV11-1 and TRBJ2-5, reads EAEVAQSPRYKITEKSQAVAFWCDPISGHATLYWYRQILGQGPELLVQFQDESVVDDSQLPKDRFSAERLKGVDSTLKIQPAELGDSAMYLCASSARTGLETQYFGPGTRLLVL.

The V gene is TRBV5-1, the J gene TRBJ2-1; 7 bases agree with TRBD1. The V gene end was trimmed by 0 bases and the J gene end by 2 bases; junction bases not matched to a gene: 2. The CDR3 totals 15 residues. Per the germline V gene, CDR1 is SGHRS and CDR2 is YFSETQ. This CDR3 is CASSLDGQAYNEQFF. In DNA form, the CDR3 reads TGCGCCAGCAGCTTGGACGGACAGGCCTACAATGAGCAGTTCTTC.

The rearrangement links TRBV13 to TRBJ2-3; 7 bases are shared with TRBD2. This CDR3 spans 15 amino acids. Per the germline V gene, CDR1 is PRHDT and CDR2 is FYEKMQ (reference sequence). The V and J ends lost 4 bases and 0 bases, in that order; junction bases with no gene match: 4. The CDR3, as DNA: TGTGCCAGCAGCTCACCTAGCGGTAGCACAGATACGCAGTATTTT. Encoded protein: CASSSPSGSTDTQYF.

The V and J genes are TRBV3-1 (or the pseudogene TRBV3-2) and TRBJ1-5, with 7 bases that match TRBD1. Germline CDR1 is LGHDT and CDR2 is YNNKEL (reference sequence). This CDR3 is 15 amino acids long. V lost 3 bases and J lost 6; bases outside the gene matches: 8. The chain's CDR3 is CASSQGQMLGQPQHF. CDR3 DNA sequence: TGTGCCAGCAGCCAGGGACAGATGTTGGGTCAGCCCCAGCATTTT.

The rearrangement joins TRBV7-9 to TRBJ1-6; 11 bases are a match to TRBD1. With V trimmed by 3 bases and J by 7 bases, 2 bases remained unmatched. This CDR3 has 15 residues. Germline assignment: CDR1 SEHNR and CDR2 FQNEAQ (reference sequence). The CDR3 nucleotides read TGTGCCAGCAGCTTCGGACAGGGGGCGAATTCACCCCTCCACTTT. Protein sequence: CASSFGQGANSPLHF.

The chain carries TRBV6-5 and TRBJ1-5; tentatively, D is TRBD1 (6 bases). V was shortened by 7 bases and J by 3 bases, with 13 bases between the two germline ends. The CDR3 is made up of 14 amino acids. Germline CDR1 reads MNHEY; CDR2 reads SVGAGI. The CDR3 is CASKAGVNNQPQHF. CDR3 nucleotide sequence: TGTGCCAGCAAGGCAGGGGTTAACAATCAGCCCCAGCATTTT.

The gene calls are TRBV10-3 and TRBJ1-2; no definite D call. The CDR3 has 17 amino acids. Germline-derived CDR1 and CDR2 are ENHRY and SYGVKD. Between the trimmed V and J ends, which lost 3 bases and 4 bases, there was a span of 21 bases. In DNA, the CDR3 is TGTGCCATCAGTGACCGTACTGCCGAGCGGCAGAGCTATGGCTACACCTTC. It yields the protein CAISDRTAERQSYGYTF.

CDR3 sequence reads: CASSYSGDIYEQYF. The CDR3 bases are TGTGCCAGCAGTTACTCTGGCGACATCTACGAGCAGTACTTC. The chain employs TRBV6-5 and TRBJ2-7; D unresolved. CDR3 length equals 14 residues. In germline, CDR1 is MNHEY, CDR2 SVGAGI. V gave up 0 bases and J gave up 3 bases, with 9 bases separating them.

J is TRBJ2-2 and V is TRBV9; 12 positions agree with TRBD1. The J segment lost 7 bases and the V segment lost 4 bases, leaving 8 bases of the junction unmatched. Per the germline V gene, CDR1 is SGDLS and CDR2 is YYNGEE. The CDR3 is made up of 16 amino acids. The CDR3 loop is CASSPLGTGGIGELFF. The CDR3 coding sequence is TGTGCCAGCAGCCCCCTAGGGACAGGGGGCATCGGGGAGCTGTTTTTT.

The chain recombines TRBV5-5 with TRBJ2-5, with 11 bases that match TRBD1. Losses at the gene ends were 4 bases for V and 5 bases for J; bases not matched to a gene: 4. The CDR3 runs to 14 residues. CDR1 and CDR2 from the germline V gene are SGHKS and YYEKEE (reference sequence). The CDR3 DNA follows: TGTGCCAGCAGCAGAGGACAGGGGGCTGAGACCCAGTACTTC. It specifies CASSRGQGAETQYF.

The chain couples TRBV6-1 to TRBJ2-5; the match to TRBD2 covers 14 bases. After removal of 1 base from V and 5 bases from J, the junction contained 9 bases not matched to a gene. The germline gives CDR1 MNHNS, CDR2 SASEGT. This CDR3 has 18 amino acids. For the CDR3, the DNA is TGTGCCAGCAGTGAAGACAGGACTAGCGGGGGGCGCTACGAGACCCAGTACTTC. Protein product: CASSEDRTSGGRYETQYF.

The V and J genes are TRBV27 and TRBJ1-1; tentative D call: TRBD1 (5 bases). The length of the CDR3 is 15 residues. V was cut by 5 bases and J by 4 bases, with 17 bases left in between. Germline loops: CDR1 MNHEY, CDR2 SMNVEV (reference sequence). CDR3 coding DNA: TGTGCCAGCAGTCTAAAACGGGGGGGGAGCACTGAAGCTTTCTTT. Translation gives CASSLKRGGSTEAFF.